Listed here is a single T cell receptor (beta chain). Its antigen is not known. The record originates from a study of early T cells in non-severe SARS-CoV-2 infection. The wider study: Chains from this unsorted whole-blood bulk RNA could not be paired.

From germline, CDR1 is LNHDA and CDR2 SQIVND (reference sequence). V lost 7 bases to trimming and J lost 8 bases, with 23 bases between them. The length of the CDR3 is 16 residues. Individual cDNA molecules were tagged with unique molecular identifiers, the study reported. TCRdb fed the 5' RACE reads into MiXCR, producing one record per CDR3 protein. The sample holds 50,000 or so distinct CDR3 sequences, about 4.2% seen once. Study findings and constraints: Anti-spike CD8 responses were favored in VDJdb matching, and private and CD4 specificities were missed.

Sequences were obtained from whole blood. This chain joins TRBV19 and TRBJ1-4; D remains unclear. This receptor was taken from an adult who was a healthcare worker with PCR-confirmed SARS-CoV-2 infection or an uninfected control (not recorded which). CDR3 nucleotides: TGTGCCAGTAACCCCGGCGGGGAAACGGGAGGAGAAAAACTGTTTTTT. Its protein is CASNPGGETGGEKLFF.